The clone carrying this TCR beta chain has only a few counts. Sequenced by immunoSEQ multiplex PCR; TCRdb stores in-frame clones only, minus some. Of under 20,000 clones in the sample, approximately 80% were seen once. Unmatched junction bases numbered 12, after V lost 5 bases and J lost 5 bases. Germline V lookup: CDR1 MDHEN, CDR2 SYDVKM. The CDR3 covers 15 residues. A few pembrolizumab responders had their TCRs sequenced. These data belong to a study of PD-1 blockade in mismatch repair-deficient tumors. The starting material was PBMCs, obtained 52 weeks after starting pembrolizumab. The chain recombines TRBV28 with TRBJ2-7, with 7 bases identical to TRBD1. The receptor was derived from an adult with mismatch repair-deficient cancer. In DNA, the CDR3 is TGTGCCAGCAGTCCAACCGGGACAGCCGGCAACGAGCAGTACTTC. Protein product: CASSPTGTAGNEQYF.